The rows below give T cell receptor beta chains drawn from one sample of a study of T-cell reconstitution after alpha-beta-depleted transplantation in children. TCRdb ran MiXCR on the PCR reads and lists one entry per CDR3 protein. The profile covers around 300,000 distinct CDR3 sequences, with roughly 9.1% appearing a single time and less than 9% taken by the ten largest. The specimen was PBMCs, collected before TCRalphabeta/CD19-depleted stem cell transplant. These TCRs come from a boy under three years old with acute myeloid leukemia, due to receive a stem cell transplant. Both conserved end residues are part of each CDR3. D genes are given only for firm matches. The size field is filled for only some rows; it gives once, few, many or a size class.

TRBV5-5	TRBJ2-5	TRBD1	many	TGTGCCAGCAGCGTTGACAGGGCCAACCAAGAGACCCAGTACTTC	CASSVDRANQETQYF
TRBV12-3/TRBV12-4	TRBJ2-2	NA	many	TGTGCCAGCTCCCCTGTCACCGGGGAGCTGTTTTTT	CASSPVTGELFF
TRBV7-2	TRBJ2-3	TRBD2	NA	TGTGCCAGCAGCTCGGGACTAGCGGGAGTTGGAGATACGCAGTATTTT	CASSSGLAGVGDTQYF
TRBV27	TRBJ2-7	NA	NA	TGTGCCAGCAGTTCACCGGGACCGTACGAGCAGTACTTC	CASSSPGPYEQYF
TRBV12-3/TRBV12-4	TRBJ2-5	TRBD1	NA	TGTGCCAGCAGTCCTCAGACAGGGATAGAGACCCAGTACTTC	CASSPQTGIETQYF
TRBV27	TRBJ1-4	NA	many	TGTGCCAGCAGTCTGGACCGGGGAGGAGAAAAACTGTTTTTT	CASSLDRGGEKLFF
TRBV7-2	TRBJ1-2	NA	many	TGTGCCAGCAGCCGCGACAGCGCGCTAGTCTATGGCTACACCTTC	CASSRDSALVYGYTF
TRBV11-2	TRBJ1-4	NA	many	TGTGCCAGCAGACGTTTTAAAGGGGACCGTAATGAAAAACTGTTTTTT	CASRRFKGDRNEKLFF
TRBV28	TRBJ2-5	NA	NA	TGTGCCAGCAGACCATATCGAACCCTCCAAGAGACCCAGTACTTC	CASRPYRTLQETQYF
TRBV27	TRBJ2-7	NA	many	TGTGCCAGCAGTCCGGCAGTGTCCTACGAGCAGTACTTC	CASSPAVSYEQYF
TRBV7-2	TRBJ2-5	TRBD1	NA	TGTGCCAGCAGCCTACGGCCCTGGGACAGGGGGCAAGAGACCCAGTACTTC	CASSLRPWDRGQETQYF
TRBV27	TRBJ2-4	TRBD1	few	TGTGCCAGCAGTTTAATGGGACAGACCAAAAACATTCAGTACTTC	CASSLMGQTKNIQYF
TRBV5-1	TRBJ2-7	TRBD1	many	TGCGCCAGCAGCGTGACAGGGCCGGACGAGCAGTACTTC	CASSVTGPDEQYF
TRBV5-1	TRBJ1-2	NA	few	TGCGCCAGCAGCTTGGTCCCAGCTAACTATGGCTACACCTTC	CASSLVPANYGYTF
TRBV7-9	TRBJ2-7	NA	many	TGTGCCAGCAGCTCAACAGGGACCTCCTCCTACGAGCAGTACTTC	CASSSTGTSSYEQYF
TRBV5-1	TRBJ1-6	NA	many	TGCGCCAGCAGCTTGCGGATAGAAGGTTCACCCCTCCACTTT	CASSLRIEGSPLHF
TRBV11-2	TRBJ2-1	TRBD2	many	TGTGCCAGCAGCCGAGGGACTAGCGGGGGGGCCTACAATGAGCAGTTCTTC	CASSRGTSGGAYNEQFF
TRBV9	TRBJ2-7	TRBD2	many	TGTGCCAGCAGCGTCGGGCGGGGGGGCTCCTACGAGCAGTACTTC	CASSVGRGGSYEQYF
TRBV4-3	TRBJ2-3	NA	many	TGCGCCAGCAGCCAAGATAGTCGCACACGGGCCACAGATACGCAGTATTTT	CASSQDSRTRATDTQYF
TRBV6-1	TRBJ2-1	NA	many	TGTGCCAGCATGCACTCCGGGACCGTAAACAATGAGCAGTTCTTC	CASMHSGTVNNEQFF
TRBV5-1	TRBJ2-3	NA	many	TGCGCCAGCAGATCCGAGTGGGCTACGCAGTATTTT	CASRSEWATQYF
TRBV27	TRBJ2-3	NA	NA	TGTGCCAGCAGACAAGCAGATACGCAGTATTTT	CASRQADTQYF
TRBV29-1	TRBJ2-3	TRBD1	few	TGCAGTTGGGACAGGGTGACAGATACGCAGTATTTT	CSWDRVTDTQYF
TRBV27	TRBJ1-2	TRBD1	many	TGTGCCAGCAGTTCTATACTTCGGACAGGGACCTATGGCTACACCTTC	CASSSILRTGTYGYTF
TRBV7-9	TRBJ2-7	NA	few	TGTGCCAGCAGCTTAGGAGACAGGCATCCTGCTTTC	CASSLGDRHPAF
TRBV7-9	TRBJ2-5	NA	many	TGTGCCAGCAGCTTATCTGGTCTGGAGACCCAGTACTTC	CASSLSGLETQYF
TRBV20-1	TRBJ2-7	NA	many	TGCAGTGCTAGGTACGGACCCCGTCTCCGGGGCAGCTCCTACGAGCAGTACTTC	CSARYGPRLRGSSYEQYF
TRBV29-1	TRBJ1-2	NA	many	TGCAGCGTTGAACAGGAAAACTATGGCTACACCTTC	CSVEQENYGYTF
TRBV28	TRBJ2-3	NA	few	TGTGCCAGCAGTTTAAACAGGGCGGGGTATCCAGATACGCAGTATTTT	CASSLNRAGYPDTQYF
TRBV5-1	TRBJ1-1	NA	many	TGCGCCAGCAGCTTGGTCGGGGGCGCGAGTAGGACTGAAGCTTTCTTT	CASSLVGGASRTEAFF
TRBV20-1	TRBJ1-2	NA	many	TGCAGTGCTAGGACCAAAACTAACTATGGCTACACCTTC	CSARTKTNYGYTF
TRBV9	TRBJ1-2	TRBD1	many	TGTGCCAGCAGCGTAGGGACCCAGGGGGCATATGGCTACACCTTC	CASSVGTQGAYGYTF
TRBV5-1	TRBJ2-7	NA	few	TGCGCCAGCAGCTTGGCCGAAGCGGACGAGCAGTACTTC	CASSLAEADEQYF
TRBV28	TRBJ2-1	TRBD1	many	TGTGCCAGCAGTTTATCGGCCACAGGGGGCCCTGAGCAGTTCTTC	CASSLSATGGPEQFF
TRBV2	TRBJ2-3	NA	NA	TGTGCCAGCAGCCAGGCTACGCAGTATTTT	CASSQATQYF
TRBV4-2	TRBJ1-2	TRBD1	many	TGTGCCAGCAGCCAAGATGGGGACAGAGCACGGAACTATGGCTACACCTTC	CASSQDGDRARNYGYTF
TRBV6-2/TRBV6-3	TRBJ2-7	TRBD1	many	TGTGCCAGCAGTTACTGGCCCCCGGGACAGACCTACGAGCAGTACTTC	CASSYWPPGQTYEQYF
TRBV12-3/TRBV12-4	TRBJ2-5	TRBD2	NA	TGTGCCAGCAGTTACCACCGACTAGCGGGTGTTCAGCAAGAGACCCAGTACTTC	CASSYHRLAGVQQETQYF
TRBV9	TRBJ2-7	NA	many	TGTGCCAGCAGCGTATCGGGGTCCTACGAGCAGTACTTC	CASSVSGSYEQYF
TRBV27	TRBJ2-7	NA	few	TGTGCCAGCAGTTCCTCCCCAGGGCGCCACGAGCAGTACTTC	CASSSSPGRHEQYF
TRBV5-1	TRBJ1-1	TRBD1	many	TGCGCCAGCAGCTTTTACCCCCAGGGGGCTAGCACTGAAGCTTTCTTT	CASSFYPQGASTEAFF